The 32 T cell receptor beta chains listed next were all sequenced from one sample in a study of blood T cell repertoires in COVID-19. Generated by immunoSEQ multiplex PCR, the TCRdb table keeps only in-frame clones and is missing some. The sample lists around 62,000 clones, 70% to 90% occurring once. The specimen was peripheral blood. These receptors were collected from a man between 60 and 75 years old with acute or convalescent COVID-19.

This rearrangement joins TRBV7-6 to TRBJ1-2; D gene ambiguous. The CDR3 totals 14 residues. Germline loops: CDR1 SGHVS, CDR2 FNYEAQ. V lost 1 base and J 4 bases, leaving 10 bases between the germline ends. The CDR3 loop reads CASSLDRHSYGYTF. The CDR3, as DNA: TGTGCCAGCAGCTTAGATCGACACTCCTATGGCTACACCTTC. The variable domain in full, with the rest retrieved from reference TRBV7-6 and TRBJ1-2, is GAGVSQSPRYKVTKRGQDVALRCDPISGHVSLYWYRQALGQGPEFLTYFNYEAQQDKSGLPNDRFSAERPEGSISTLTIQRTEQRDSAMYRCASSLDRHSYGYTFGSGTRLTVV.

The gene calls are TRBV6-2 or TRBV6-3 and TRBJ2-7; the D gene is possibly TRBD2 (6 bases). V shed 2 bases and J shed 5 bases, with 22 bases lying between them. This CDR3 contains 17 residues. Germline CDR1 and CDR2: MNHEY and SVGEGT. CDR3 loop: CASSYLEQRGIGDEQYF. The CDR3 region has the DNA TGTGCCAGCAGTTACCTCGAGCAGCGCGGGATAGGCGACGAGCAGTACTTC.

V is TRBV4-1 and J is TRBJ1-2; tentatively, D is TRBD1 (5 bases). This CDR3 spans 14 amino acids. V dropped 4 bases and J dropped 0 bases, with 9 bases sitting between them. Germline assignment: CDR1 MGHRA and CDR2 YSYEKL. This chain's CDR3 is CASSLQTANYGYTF. The CDR3 region has the DNA TGCGCCAGCAGCCTTCAGACAGCTAACTATGGCTACACCTTC.

The chain recombines TRBV5-1 with TRBJ1-4, with 9 bases that match TRBD1. The CDR3 has 15 residues. V dropped 4 bases and J dropped 5; count of bases not matched to a gene: 6. Germline CDR1 and CDR2: SGHRS and YFSETQ. The chain's CDR3 is CASSDMTGGNEKLFF. CDR3 in DNA: TGCGCCAGCAGCGATATGACAGGGGGAAATGAAAAACTGTTTTTT. The variable domain in full, with the rest retrieved from reference TRBV5-1 and TRBJ1-4, is KAGVTQTPRYLIKTRGQQVTLSCSPISGHRSVSWYQQTPGQGLQFLFEYFSETQRNKGNFPGRFSGRQFSNSRSEMNVSTLELGDSALYLCASSDMTGGNEKLFFGSGTQLSVL.

The chain joins TRBV4-2 to TRBJ1-2; D gene unclear. Trimming cost V 2 bases and J 4 bases, with 11 bases left between them. Looked up from germline, CDR1 is LGHNA and CDR2 is YNFKEQ. The CDR3 loop spans 14 amino acids. CDR3 sequence reads: CASSQQTVAYGYTF. Written as DNA, the CDR3 is TGTGCCAGCAGCCAACAGACGGTAGCCTATGGCTACACCTTC.

V usage is TRBV6-2 or TRBV6-3 and J usage is TRBJ2-3; 10 positions agree with TRBD1. J gave up 2 bases and V 5 bases, and 7 bases lay outside the gene matches. The V gene's germline CDR1 is MNHEY and CDR2 SVGEGT. The CDR3 is 16 residues long. Written as DNA, the CDR3 is TGTGCCAGCAGTCTCGGACAGGGGGTGATCACAGATACGCAGTATTTT. Protein product: CASSLGQGVITDTQYF.

The V gene is TRBV6-5, the J gene TRBJ1-2; D not certain. The V gene's germline CDR1 is MNHEY and CDR2 SVGAGI. V was pared by 6 bases and J by 8 bases, with 13 bases between. This CDR3 comprises 12 residues. DNA of the CDR3: TGTGCCAGCAGAAACAGCGGAGGCGGCTACACCTTC. Translation: CASRNSGGGYTF.

This chain uses TRBV19 with TRBJ1-1; D is undetermined. Trimming stripped 6 bases from V and 1 base from J, with 9 bases between. The CDR3 has 13 amino acids. Germline CDR1 is LNHDA and CDR2 is SQIVND (reference sequence). The CDR3 here is CASSARGNTEAFF. Written as DNA, the CDR3 is TGTGCCAGTAGCGCCCGGGGGAACACTGAAGCTTTCTTT.

CDR3: CASSLGQGRLYSGNTIYF. For the CDR3, the DNA is TGTGCCAGCAGCTTAGGCCAGGGCCGACTTTACTCTGGAAACACCATATATTTT. The genes are TRBV7-9 and TRBJ1-3, with a possible D match to TRBD1 (5 bases). V dropped 1 base and J dropped 0 bases, with 16 bases sitting between them. The CDR3 is 18 residues long. The V gene's germline CDR1 is SEHNR and CDR2 FQNEAQ (reference sequence).

This rearrangement joins TRBV9 to TRBJ2-1; the match to TRBD2 covers 10 bases. The CDR3 has 16 amino acids. CDR1 SGDLS and CDR2 YYNGEE come from the germline V gene. Losses at the gene ends were 0 bases for V and 6 bases for J; bases not matched to a gene: 6. DNA for the CDR3: TGTGCCAGCAGCGTAGTTGGAAGCGGGAGGGCCAATGAGCAGTTCTTC. Protein: CASSVVGSGRANEQFF.

The J gene is TRBJ2-7, the V gene TRBV2; TRBD1 agrees at 8 bases. This CDR3 has 14 amino acids. Germline loops: CDR1 SNHLY, CDR2 FYNNEI. The V gene end was trimmed by 6 bases and the J gene end by 1 base; junction bases not matched to a gene: 5. CDR3 sequence: CASRQGQVSYEQYF. For the CDR3, the DNA is TGTGCCAGCAGACAGGGACAGGTATCCTACGAGCAGTACTTC.

The genes are TRBV7-9 and TRBJ2-7; TRBD1 matches 9 bases. V dropped 8 bases and J dropped 3; count of bases not matched to a gene: 8. Germline CDR1 is SEHNR and CDR2 is FQNEAQ (reference sequence). The length of the CDR3 is 14 residues. Here the CDR3 reads CASGGDREGYEQYF. CDR3 bases: TGTGCCAGCGGGGGGGACAGGGAGGGCTACGAGCAGTACTTC.

CDR3 DNA sequence: TGTGCCAGTAGTATTGGGGAGGGAGATACGCAGTATTTT. Translation: CASSIGEGDTQYF. The chain uses TRBV19 and TRBJ2-3, with TRBD2 identical over 7 bases. The CDR3 has 13 amino acids. CDR1 is LNHDA and CDR2 is SQIVND in the germline V gene (reference sequence). V lost 3 bases to trimming and J lost 5 bases; unmatched junction nucleotides: 2. The entire variable domain, with the rest obtained from reference TRBV19 and TRBJ2-3, is as follows: DGGITQSPKYLFRKEGQNVTLSCEQNLNHDAMYWYRQDPGQGLRLIYYSQIVNDFQKGDIAEGYSVSREKKESFPLTVTSAQKNPTAFYLCASSIGEGDTQYFGPGTRLTVL.

This chain links TRBV28 with TRBJ2-3; 8 bases are shared with TRBD2. Germline V gene sequence: CDR1 MDHEN, CDR2 SYDVKM. V was clipped by 4 bases and J by 2 bases; unmatched bases: 11. CDR3 length: 17 residues. Here the CDR3 DNA reads TGTGCCAGCAGTTCAACGTCCGGACTAGCCCCCACAGATACGCAGTATTTT. It is translated as CASSSTSGLAPTDTQYF. Complete variable domain (other parts from reference TRBV28 and TRBJ2-3): DVKVTQSSRYLVKRTGEKVFLECVQDMDHENMFWYRQDPGLGLRLIYFSYDVKMKEKGDIPEGYSVSREKKERFSLILESASTNQTSMYLCASSSTSGLAPTDTQYFGPGTRLTVL.

In DNA, the CDR3 is TGTGCCGCTACTAGCGTCAATACGCAGTATTTT. Its protein product is CAATSVNTQYF. The chain couples TRBV30 to TRBJ2-3; TRBD2 agrees at 7 bases. Germline V CDR1 and CDR2: GTSNPN, SVGIG (reference sequence). The trim removed 8 bases at V and 7 bases at J, leaving 6 bases unmatched. This CDR3 comprises 11 residues.

The V gene is TRBV6-2 or TRBV6-3, the J gene TRBJ1-5, with 12 bases lining up with TRBD1. V trimming: 0 bases; J trimming: 2 bases; junction bases outside the gene matches: 11. CDR3 length equals 20 residues. Germline assignment: CDR1 MNHEY and CDR2 SVGEGT. This CDR3 reads CASSYSTGTGGKRGNQPQHF. The CDR3 DNA follows: TGTGCCAGCAGTTACTCGACAGGGACAGGGGGCAAGAGAGGCAATCAGCCCCAGCATTTT.

The genes are TRBV15 and TRBJ1-5; a weak D match, TRBD1 (5 bases). Trimming pared 1 base from V and 7 bases from J, leaving 11 bases between. The CDR3 totals 14 residues. CDR1 and CDR2 (germline): LNHNV, YYDKDF (reference sequence). CDR3 coding DNA: TGTGCCACCAGCAGAGTGAGACAGTACCAGCCCCAGCATTTT. This codes for CATSRVRQYQPQHF.

The chain joins TRBV7-2 to TRBJ1-5; D call uncertain. Germline CDR1 SGHTA, CDR2 FQGNSA. CDR3 length: 14 residues. V shed 0 bases and J shed 7 bases, with 10 bases lying between them. The CDR3 protein is CASSLARGSQPQHF. In nucleotides, the CDR3 is TGTGCCAGCAGCTTAGCAAGAGGGAGCCAGCCCCAGCATTTT.

V usage is TRBV19 and J usage is TRBJ2-3; 8 bases fit TRBD1. This CDR3 is 16 amino acids long. The trim removed 5 bases at V and 4 bases at J, leaving 11 bases unmatched. Germline CDR1 and CDR2: LNHDA and SQIVND (reference sequence). This CDR3 reads CASSASQGARSDTQYF. The CDR3 DNA sequence: TGTGCCAGTAGTGCCTCCCAGGGGGCGAGGTCAGATACGCAGTATTTT.

The DNA of the CDR3 is TGTGCCTGGAGTGGGACAGTCAAGAATCGACGCTACACCTTC. This gives the protein CAWSGTVKNRRYTF. J is TRBJ1-2 and V is TRBV30, with D possibly TRBD1 on 6 matching bases. V dropped 1 base and J dropped 9 bases, with 18 bases sitting between them. Germline CDR1 is GTSNPN and CDR2 is SVGIG (reference sequence). The CDR3 extends over 14 amino acids.

The rearrangement uses TRBV19 and TRBJ2-1, with 9 bases matching TRBD1. The CDR3 length is 13 residues. V was pared by 6 bases and J by 5 bases, with 2 bases of the junction left unmatched. From germline, CDR1 is LNHDA and CDR2 SQIVND (reference sequence). The CDR3 loop reads CASRDRGHNEQFF. The CDR3 DNA sequence: TGTGCCAGTAGGGACAGGGGACACAATGAGCAGTTCTTC.

The chain recombines TRBV28 with TRBJ1-2; D not certain. CDR1 is MDHEN, CDR2 SYDVKM, per germline. The CDR3 runs to 13 residues. With 7 bases removed from V and 4 bases from J, the gap between germline ends came to 13 bases. CDR3 in DNA: TGTGCCAGCAACTCTAGAAGTTTCTATGGCTACACCTTC. Residues: CASNSRSFYGYTF.

The J gene is TRBJ2-2, the V gene TRBV14; maybe TRBD1 (5 bases). Trimming shortened V by 0 bases and J by 13 bases, and 12 bases separated the two germline ends. CDR1 and CDR2 (germline): SGHDN, FVKESK. The CDR3 runs 13 residues. The CDR3, as DNA: TGTGCCAGCAGCCAAGAAGTGTCAAGGGGGCTGTTTTTT. Protein product: CASSQEVSRGLFF. Supplemented by reference TRBV14 and TRBJ2-2, the full variable domain reads EAGVTQFPSHSVIEKGQTVTLRCDPISGHDNLYWYRRVMGKEIKFLLHFVKESKQDESGMPNNRFLAERTGGTYSTLKVQPAELEDSGVYFCASSQEVSRGLFFGEGSRLTVL.

The chain recombines TRBV6-5 with TRBJ1-2; D possibly corresponds to TRBD1 (5 bases). V dropped 6 bases and J dropped 3 bases, with 11 bases sitting between them. Germline V gene sequence: CDR1 MNHEY, CDR2 SVGAGI. The CDR3 spans 13 residues. The CDR3 coding sequence is TGTGCCAGCAGCCGACAGTCCGACTATGGCTACACCTTC. Protein sequence: CASSRQSDYGYTF.

CDR3 in amino acids: CASSLGTSGRVSTDTQYF. The CDR3, as DNA: TGTGCCAGCAGCTTAGGGACTAGCGGGAGGGTCAGCACAGATACGCAGTATTTT. The gene calls are TRBV7-9 and TRBJ2-3, with 15 bases fitting TRBD2. V lost 1 base and J lost 0; bases outside the gene matches: 2. This CDR3 contains 18 residues. Germline CDR1 and CDR2: SEHNR and FQNEAQ (reference sequence).

The rearrangement uses TRBV2 and TRBJ1-2; the D gene is possibly TRBD1 (5 bases). Germline assignment: CDR1 SNHLY and CDR2 FYNNEI. Trimming took off 5 bases at V and 7 bases at J, with 17 bases between the two ends. The CDR3 covers 14 residues. Here the CDR3 DNA reads TGTGCCAGCAGTCCCGGGGAGGGGATAGGTGGCTACACCTTC. Its translation: CASSPGEGIGGYTF.

The chain recombines TRBV27 with TRBJ1-2; the D is unclear. V shed 2 bases and J shed 8 bases, with 12 bases lying between them. Germline V gene sequence: CDR1 MNHEY, CDR2 SMNVEV (reference sequence). This CDR3 spans 13 amino acids. In DNA, the CDR3 is TGTGCCAGCAGTTTACATCCCCGCGGGGGCTACACCTTC. It codes for CASSLHPRGGYTF.

This chain uses TRBV4-3 with TRBJ1-4; 7 bases align to TRBD1. Trimming took 0 bases from V and 3 from J; bases not matched to a gene: 4. CDR1 and CDR2 from the germline V gene are LGHNA and YSLEER. The CDR3 contains 16 residues. Here the CDR3 reads CASSQDLGTANEKLFF. DNA of the CDR3: TGCGCCAGCAGCCAAGATCTAGGGACAGCTAATGAAAAACTGTTTTTT.

This clone was found a few times. The chain has TRBV5-6 and TRBJ2-7; 9 bases match TRBD1. Germline-derived CDR1 and CDR2 are SGHDT and YYEEEE. The CDR3 is 14 amino acids. The V gene end was trimmed by 2 bases and the J gene end by 3 bases; junction bases not matched to a gene: 3. The CDR3 DNA reads as TGTGCCAGCAGCTTTGGGACAGGGAACTACGAGCAGTACTTC. It specifies CASSFGTGNYEQYF. Drawing the rest from reference TRBV5-6 and TRBJ2-7, the complete variable domain is DAGVTQSPTHLIKTRGQQVTLRCSPKSGHDTVSWYQQALGQGPQFIFQYYEEEERQRGNFPDRFSGHQFPNYSSELNVNALLLGDSALYLCASSFGTGNYEQYFGPGTRLTVT.

This chain joins TRBV19 and TRBJ1-6; a possible D gene is TRBD1 (5 bases). This CDR3 contains 13 residues. The V gene's germline CDR1 is LNHDA and CDR2 SQIVND (reference sequence). V shed 5 bases and J shed 14 bases, with 16 bases lying between them. CDR3 DNA sequence: TGTGCCAGTAGTCCTTCGCAGGGATTCTCCCTCCACTTT. Amino acid sequence: CASSPSQGFSLHF. The variable domain in full, completed from reference TRBV19 and TRBJ1-6, reads DGGITQSPKYLFRKEGQNVTLSCEQNLNHDAMYWYRQDPGQGLRLIYYSQIVNDFQKGDIAEGYSVSREKKESFPLTVTSAQKNPTAFYLCASSPSQGFSLHFGNGTRLTVT.

This clone was seen just once. The chain uses TRBV5-4 and TRBJ2-3; D ambiguous. Germline CDR1 and CDR2: SGHNT and YYREEE (reference sequence). The CDR3 runs 14 residues. V lost 0 bases to trimming and J lost 2 bases, with 7 bases between them. CDR3 nucleotide sequence: TGTGCCAGCAGCTTGGCGACTTCCACAGATACGCAGTATTTT. Translated, it gives CASSLATSTDTQYF.

The chain combines TRBV2 with TRBJ1-2; no definite D call. This CDR3 comprises 14 residues. In germline, CDR1 is SNHLY, CDR2 FYNNEI. V was shortened by 6 bases and J by 0 bases, with 11 bases between the two germline ends. CDR3 in amino acids: CASREQTSNYGYTF. CDR3 DNA: TGTGCCAGCAGGGAACAGACATCTAACTATGGCTACACCTTC.